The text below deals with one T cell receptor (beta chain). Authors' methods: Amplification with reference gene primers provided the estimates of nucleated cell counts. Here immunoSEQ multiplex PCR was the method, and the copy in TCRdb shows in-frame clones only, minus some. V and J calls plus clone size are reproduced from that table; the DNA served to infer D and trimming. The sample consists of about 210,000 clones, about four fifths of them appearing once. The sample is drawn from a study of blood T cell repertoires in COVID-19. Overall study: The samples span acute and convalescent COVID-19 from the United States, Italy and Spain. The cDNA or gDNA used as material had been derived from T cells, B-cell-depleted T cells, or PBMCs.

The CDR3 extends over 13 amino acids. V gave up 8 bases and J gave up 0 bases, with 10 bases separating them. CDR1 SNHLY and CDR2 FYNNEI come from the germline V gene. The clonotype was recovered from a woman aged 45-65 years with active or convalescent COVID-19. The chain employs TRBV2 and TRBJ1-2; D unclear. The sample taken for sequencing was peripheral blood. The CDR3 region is CASRFGPNYGYTF. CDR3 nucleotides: TGTGCCAGCCGCTTCGGTCCTAACTATGGCTACACCTTC.